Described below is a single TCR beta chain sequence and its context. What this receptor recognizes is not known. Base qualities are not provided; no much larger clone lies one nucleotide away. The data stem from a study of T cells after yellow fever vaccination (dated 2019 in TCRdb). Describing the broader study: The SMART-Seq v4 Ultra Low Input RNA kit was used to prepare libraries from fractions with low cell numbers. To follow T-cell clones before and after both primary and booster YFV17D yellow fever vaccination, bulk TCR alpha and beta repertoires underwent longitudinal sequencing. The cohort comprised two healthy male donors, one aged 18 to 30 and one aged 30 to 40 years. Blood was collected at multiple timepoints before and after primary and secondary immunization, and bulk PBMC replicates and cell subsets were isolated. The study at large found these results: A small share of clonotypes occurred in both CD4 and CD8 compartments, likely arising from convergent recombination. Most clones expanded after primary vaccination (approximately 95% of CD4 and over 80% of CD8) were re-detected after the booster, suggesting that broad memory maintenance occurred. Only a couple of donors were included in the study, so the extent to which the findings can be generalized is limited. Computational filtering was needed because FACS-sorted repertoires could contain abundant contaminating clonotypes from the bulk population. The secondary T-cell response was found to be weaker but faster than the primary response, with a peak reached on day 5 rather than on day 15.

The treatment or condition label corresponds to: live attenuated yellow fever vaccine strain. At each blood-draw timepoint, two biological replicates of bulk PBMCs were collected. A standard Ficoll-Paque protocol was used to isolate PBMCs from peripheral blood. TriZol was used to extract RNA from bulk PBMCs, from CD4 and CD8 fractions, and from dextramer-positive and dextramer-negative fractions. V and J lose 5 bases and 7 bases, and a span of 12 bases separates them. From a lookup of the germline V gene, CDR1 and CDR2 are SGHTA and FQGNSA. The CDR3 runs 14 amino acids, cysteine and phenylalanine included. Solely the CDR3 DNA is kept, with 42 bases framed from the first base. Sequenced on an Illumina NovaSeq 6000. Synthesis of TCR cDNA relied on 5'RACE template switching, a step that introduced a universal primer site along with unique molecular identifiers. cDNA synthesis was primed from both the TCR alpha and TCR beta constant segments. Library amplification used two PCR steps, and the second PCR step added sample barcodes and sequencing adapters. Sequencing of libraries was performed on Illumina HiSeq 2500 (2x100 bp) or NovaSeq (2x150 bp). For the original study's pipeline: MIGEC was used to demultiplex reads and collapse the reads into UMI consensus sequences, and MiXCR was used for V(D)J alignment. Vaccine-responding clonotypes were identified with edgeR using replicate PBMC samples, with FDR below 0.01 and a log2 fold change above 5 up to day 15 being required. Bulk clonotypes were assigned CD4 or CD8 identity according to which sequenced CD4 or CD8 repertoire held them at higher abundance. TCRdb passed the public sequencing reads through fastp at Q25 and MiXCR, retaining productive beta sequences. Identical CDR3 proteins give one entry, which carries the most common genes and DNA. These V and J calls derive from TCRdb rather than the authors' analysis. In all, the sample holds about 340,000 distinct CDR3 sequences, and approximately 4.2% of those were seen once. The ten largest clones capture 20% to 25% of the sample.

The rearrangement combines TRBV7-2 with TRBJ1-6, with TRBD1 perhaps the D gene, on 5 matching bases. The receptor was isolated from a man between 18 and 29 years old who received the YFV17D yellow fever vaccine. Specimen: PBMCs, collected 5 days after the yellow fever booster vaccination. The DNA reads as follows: TGTGCCAGCAGCGGGGGTTACGTGAATTCACCCCTCCACTTT. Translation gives CASSGGYVNSPLHF.